This T cell receptor (beta chain) was identified in a study of T cells in Graves' hyperthyroidism and ophthalmopathy. Findings of the study overall: Blood also contained most expanded thyroid clonotypes above 0.001. The authors' 13 V-J model separated ophthalmopathy from stable hyperthyroidism. Model-based prediction identified ophthalmopathy a median about 6.8 months prior to its onset.

The CDR3 spans 13 residues. The V and J ends lost 10 bases and 6 bases respectively, with 18 bases between them. Germline V gene data show CDR1 as ENHRY and CDR2 as SYGVKD. TCR beta CDR3 sequences were amplified from RNA transcripts. The HTBI primer set was used in a first-round RT-PCR of the TCR CDR3. One entry per CDR3 protein, called by TCRdb with MiXCR from the multiplex PCR reads. The table lists about 540,000 distinct CDR3 sequences, about 43% of them singletons. Comment on this clonotype: Its antigen remains unknown.

It was uncontrolled infection, other autoimmune disease, pregnancy or lactation that excluded patients. Material for sequencing was peripheral blood or thyroid tissue (not recorded which). V is TRBV10-3 and J is TRBJ1-1; maybe TRBD1 (6 bases). This TCR came from a woman in her late teens or twenties with Graves' hyperthyroidism. The CDR3 DNA is TGTGCCACCGCGGACAGCCGAGGTGCTGAAGCTTTCTTT. Protein sequence: CATADSRGAEAFF.